This entry describes one T cell receptor (beta chain). Antigen: not known. Samples of blood were obtained at baseline, on cycle 4 day 1, and on cycle 7 day 1. Assay: immunoSEQ multiplex PCR; the TCRdb copy retains only in-frame clones and omits some. The table records roughly 110,000 clones, just over 90% of them present only once. The data stem from a study of OX40 agonist ivuxolimab in advanced cancers. The germline V gene has CDR1 LNHNV and CDR2 YYDKDF (reference sequence). The CDR3 runs to 14 residues. Trimming took off 3 bases at V and 1 base at J, with 9 bases between the two ends. Study-level points and caveats: Compared with others, partial responders at 0.1-3.0 mg/kg displayed clonal expansion among the lowest. In CD8+ T cells, expanded clones were on average more numerous than in CD4+.

This material consisted of CD4+ or CD8+ T cells sorted from blood, taken in a trial of the OX40 agonist ivuxolimab. This chain uses TRBV15 with TRBJ1-1; D may be TRBD1 (5 bases). The sequence derives from an adult with an advanced solid tumor such as melanoma, head and neck, liver or kidney cancer. CDR3 DNA: TGTGCCACCAGCAGGGGACCCACGAACACTGAAGCTTTCTTT. It is translated as CATSRGPTNTEAFF.